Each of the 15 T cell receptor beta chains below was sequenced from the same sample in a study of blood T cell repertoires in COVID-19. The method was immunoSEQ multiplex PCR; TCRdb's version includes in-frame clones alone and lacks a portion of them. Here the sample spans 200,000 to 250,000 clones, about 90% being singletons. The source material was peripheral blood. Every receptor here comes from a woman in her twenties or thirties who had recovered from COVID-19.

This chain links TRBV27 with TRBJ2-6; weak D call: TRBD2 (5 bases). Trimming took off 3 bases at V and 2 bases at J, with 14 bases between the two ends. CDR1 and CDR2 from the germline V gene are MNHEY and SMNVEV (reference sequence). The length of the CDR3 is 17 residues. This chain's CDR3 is CASSFLALTPGANVLTF. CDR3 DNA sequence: TGTGCCAGCAGTTTTCTAGCTCTCACTCCTGGGGCCAACGTCCTGACTTTC.

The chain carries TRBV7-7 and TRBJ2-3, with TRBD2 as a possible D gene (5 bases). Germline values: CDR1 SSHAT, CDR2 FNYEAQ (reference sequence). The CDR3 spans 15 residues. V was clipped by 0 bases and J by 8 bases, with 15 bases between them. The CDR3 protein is CASSLAGDGWGTQYF. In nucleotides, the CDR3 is TGTGCCAGCAGCTTAGCGGGAGACGGCTGGGGTACGCAGTATTTT.

CDR3 region: CASGTGRPTFF. In DNA form, the CDR3 reads TGTGCCAGCGGGACAGGTCGGCCAACTTTCTTT. This chain links TRBV6-5 with TRBJ1-1, with TRBD1 identical over 8 bases. Unmatched junction bases numbered 8, after V lost 8 bases and J lost 12 bases. Germline values: CDR1 MNHEY, CDR2 SVGAGI. The CDR3 is 11 amino acids.

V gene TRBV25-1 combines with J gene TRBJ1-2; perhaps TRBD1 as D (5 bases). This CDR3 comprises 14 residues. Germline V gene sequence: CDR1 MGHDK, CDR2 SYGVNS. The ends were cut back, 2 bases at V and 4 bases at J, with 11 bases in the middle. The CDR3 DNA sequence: TGTGCCAGCAGTGAACCAGGGTTTGGCTATGGCTACACCTTC. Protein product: CASSEPGFGYGYTF.

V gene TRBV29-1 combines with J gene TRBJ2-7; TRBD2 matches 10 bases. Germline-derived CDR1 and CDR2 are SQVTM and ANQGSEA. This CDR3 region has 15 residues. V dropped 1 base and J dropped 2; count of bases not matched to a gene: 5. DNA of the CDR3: TGCAGCGTTGAAGCCCCGGGACTAGCGCCCTACGAGCAGTACTTC. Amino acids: CSVEAPGLAPYEQYF.

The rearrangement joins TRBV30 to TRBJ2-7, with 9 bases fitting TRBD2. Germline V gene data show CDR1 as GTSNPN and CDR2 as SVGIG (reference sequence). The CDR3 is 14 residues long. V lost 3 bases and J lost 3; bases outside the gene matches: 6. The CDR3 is CAWRSSGGIYEQYF. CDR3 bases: TGTGCCTGGAGATCCAGCGGGGGGATCTACGAGCAGTACTTC.

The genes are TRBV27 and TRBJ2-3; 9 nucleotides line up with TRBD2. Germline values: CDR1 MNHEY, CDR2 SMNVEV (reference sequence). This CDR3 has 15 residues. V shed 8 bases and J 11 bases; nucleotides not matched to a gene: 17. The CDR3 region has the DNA TGTGCCAGCTCTCCGAGGCTAGCGGGGCCGACGGGGCAGTATTTT. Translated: CASSPRLAGPTGQYF.

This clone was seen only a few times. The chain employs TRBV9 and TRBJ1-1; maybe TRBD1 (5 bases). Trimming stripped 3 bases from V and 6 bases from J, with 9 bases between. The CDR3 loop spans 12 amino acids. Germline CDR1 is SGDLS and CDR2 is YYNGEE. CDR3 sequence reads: CASSAQGAEAFF. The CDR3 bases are TGTGCCAGCAGCGCGCAGGGTGCTGAAGCTTTCTTT.

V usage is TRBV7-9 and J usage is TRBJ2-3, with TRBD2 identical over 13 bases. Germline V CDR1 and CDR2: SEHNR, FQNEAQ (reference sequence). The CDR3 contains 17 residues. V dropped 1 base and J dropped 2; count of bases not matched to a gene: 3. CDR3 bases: TGTGCCAGCAGCTTAGGGGGACTAGCGGGGAACACAGATACGCAGTATTTT. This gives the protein CASSLGGLAGNTDTQYF. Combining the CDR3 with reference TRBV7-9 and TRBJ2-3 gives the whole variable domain DTGVSQNPRHKITKRGQNVTFRCDPISEHNRLYWYRQTLGQGPEFLTYFQNEAQLEKSRLLSDRFSAERPKGSFSTLEIQRTEQGDSAMYLCASSLGGLAGNTDTQYFGPGTRLTVL.

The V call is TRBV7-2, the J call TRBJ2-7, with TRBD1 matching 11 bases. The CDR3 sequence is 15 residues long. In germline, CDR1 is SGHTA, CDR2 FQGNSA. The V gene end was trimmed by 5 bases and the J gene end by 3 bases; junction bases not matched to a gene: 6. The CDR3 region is CASSPGQGDYYEQYF. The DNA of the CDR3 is TGTGCCAGCAGCCCGGGACAGGGGGATTACTACGAGCAGTACTTC.

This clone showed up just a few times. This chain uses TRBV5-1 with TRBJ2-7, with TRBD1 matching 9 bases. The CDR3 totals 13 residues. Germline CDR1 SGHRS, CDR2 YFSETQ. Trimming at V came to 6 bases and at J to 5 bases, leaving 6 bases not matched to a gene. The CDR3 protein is CASIEDRGNEQYF. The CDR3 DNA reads TGCGCCAGCATAGAGGACAGGGGTAACGAGCAGTACTTC.

CDR3 amino acids: CASSPAGSGNTEAFF. In DNA, the CDR3 is TGCGCCAGCAGCCCAGCAGGGTCTGGAAACACTGAAGCTTTCTTT. V and J are TRBV5-1 and TRBJ1-1; D is perhaps TRBD1 (5 bases). Germline V gives CDR1 SGHRS, CDR2 YFSETQ. V gave up 4 bases and J gave up 2 bases, with 15 bases separating them. The CDR3 runs 15 residues.

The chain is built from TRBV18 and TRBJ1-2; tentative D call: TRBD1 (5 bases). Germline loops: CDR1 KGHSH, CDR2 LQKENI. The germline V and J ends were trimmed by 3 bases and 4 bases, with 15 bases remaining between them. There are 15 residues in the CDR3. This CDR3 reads CASSPWDFSTYGYTF. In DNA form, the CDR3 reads TGTGCCAGCTCACCGTGGGACTTTTCTACCTATGGCTACACCTTC.

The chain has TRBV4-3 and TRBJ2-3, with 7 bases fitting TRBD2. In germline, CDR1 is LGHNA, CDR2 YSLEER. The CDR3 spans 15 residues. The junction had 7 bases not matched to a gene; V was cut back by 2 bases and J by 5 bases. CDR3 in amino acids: CASSQTTSTGDTQYF. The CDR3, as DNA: TGCGCCAGCAGCCAAACGACTAGCACGGGAGATACGCAGTATTTT.

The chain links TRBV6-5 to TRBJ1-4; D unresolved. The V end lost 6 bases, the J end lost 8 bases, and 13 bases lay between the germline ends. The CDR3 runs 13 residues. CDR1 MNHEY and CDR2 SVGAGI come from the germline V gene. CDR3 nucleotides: TGTGCCAGCAGGCCCTCACTAGGGGAAAAACTGTTTTTT. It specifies CASRPSLGEKLFF.